The 5 T cell receptor beta chains presented below share a single source sample, sequenced in a study of vaccination effects on CD4 cells after COVID-19. Their antigen targets remain unknown. Generated by immunoSEQ multiplex PCR, the TCRdb table keeps only in-frame clones and is missing some. The table records around 46,000 clones, around 70% of them present only once. The culture ran for roughly 10 days before CD4+ T cells were isolated. Everyone in the study got two shots of either the BNT162b2 or mRNA-1273 vaccine. The material sequenced was CD4+ T cells from PBMCs cultured without peptide, taken after COVID-19 vaccination. The receptors derive from a human donor who received a COVID-19 vaccine.

V usage is TRBV2 and J usage is TRBJ1-5; no firm D call. Trimming took 2 bases from V and 5 from J, leaving 7 bases between them. Germline CDR1 SNHLY, CDR2 FYNNEI. This CDR3 comprises 13 residues. In DNA form, the CDR3 reads TGTGCCAGCAGTGAAAAGAGATATCAGCCCCAGCATTTT. This sequence encodes CASSEKRYQPQHF.

J is TRBJ2-1 and V is TRBV5-6; a possible D gene is TRBD2 (6 bases). In germline, CDR1 is SGHDT, CDR2 YYEEEE. This CDR3 is 16 amino acids long. V was shortened by 3 bases and J by 4 bases, with 17 bases between the two germline ends. CDR3 sequence (DNA): TGTGCCAGCAGCTCCCTGGATTGGCGGGATTACAATGAGCAGTTCTTC. It encodes CASSSLDWRDYNEQFF.

V is TRBV27 and J is TRBJ1-2; TRBD1 matches at 11 bases. CDR3 length: 13 residues. The V and J ends lost 9 bases and 4 bases, in that order; junction bases with no gene match: 4. Germline V gene sequence: CDR1 MNHEY, CDR2 SMNVEV (reference sequence). The CDR3 sequence is CASGQGASYGYTF. Written as DNA, the CDR3 is TGTGCCAGTGGACAGGGGGCCTCCTATGGCTACACCTTC.

The CDR3 DNA is TGTGCCAGCAGAGGACGGACTTATAGCAATCAGCCCCAGCATTTT. Its translation: CASRGRTYSNQPQHF. This rearrangement joins TRBV2 to TRBJ1-5; D call uncertain. Per germline, CDR1 SNHLY and CDR2 FYNNEI. Trimming left V 6 bases short and J 0 bases short, with 12 bases between. This CDR3 spans 15 amino acids.

The DNA of the CDR3 is TGTGCCAGCAGCTTCCGTGGACAGGAAAACATTCAGTACTTC. Its protein product is CASSFRGQENIQYF. The genes are TRBV7-9 and TRBJ2-4; 7 bases are shared with TRBD1. The CDR3 loop spans 14 amino acids. The V gene end was trimmed by 3 bases and the J gene end by 5 bases; junction bases not matched to a gene: 4. CDR1 SEHNR and CDR2 FQNEAQ come from the germline V gene (reference sequence).